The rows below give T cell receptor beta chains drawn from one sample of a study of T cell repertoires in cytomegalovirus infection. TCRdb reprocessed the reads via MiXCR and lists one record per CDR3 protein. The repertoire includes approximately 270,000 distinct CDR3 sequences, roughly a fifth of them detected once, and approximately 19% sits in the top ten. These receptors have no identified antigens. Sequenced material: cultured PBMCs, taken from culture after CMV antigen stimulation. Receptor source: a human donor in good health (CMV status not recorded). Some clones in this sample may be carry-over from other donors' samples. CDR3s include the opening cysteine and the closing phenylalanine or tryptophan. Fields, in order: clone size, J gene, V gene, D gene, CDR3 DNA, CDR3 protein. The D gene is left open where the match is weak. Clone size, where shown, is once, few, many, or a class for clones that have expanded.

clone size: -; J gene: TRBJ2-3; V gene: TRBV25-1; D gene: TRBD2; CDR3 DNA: TGTGCCAGCAGTGAACCCCAGCGGGAAGGCTCAGATACGCAGTATTTT; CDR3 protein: CASSEPQREGSDTQYF
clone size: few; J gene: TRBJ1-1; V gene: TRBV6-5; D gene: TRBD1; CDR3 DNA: TGTGCCAGCAGTTACTCCGCAGGGGGCAGGAGCACTGAAGCTTTCTTT; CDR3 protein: CASSYSAGGRSTEAFF
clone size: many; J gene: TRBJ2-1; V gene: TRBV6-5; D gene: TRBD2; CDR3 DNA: TGTGCCAGTGCCGGGACTAGCGGCTTCTCCTACAATGAGCAGTTCTTC; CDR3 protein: CASAGTSGFSYNEQFF
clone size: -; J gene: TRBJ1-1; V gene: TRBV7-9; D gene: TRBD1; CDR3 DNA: TGTGCCAGCAGTCTCAGGGGGGAGACTGAAGCTTTCTTT; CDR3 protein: CASSLRGETEAFF
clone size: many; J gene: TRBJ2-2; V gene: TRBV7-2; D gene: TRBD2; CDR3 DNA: TGTGCCAGCAGCTTAGAATCGGGACTAGCGGGAGCAATCGGGGAGCTGTTTTTT; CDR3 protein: CASSLESGLAGAIGELFF
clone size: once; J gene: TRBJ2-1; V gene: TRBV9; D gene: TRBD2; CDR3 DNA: TGTGCCAGCAGCGTAGATTTGCGTGCTAGCGGGGCCTACAATGAGCAGTTCTTC; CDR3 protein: CASSVDLRASGAYNEQFF
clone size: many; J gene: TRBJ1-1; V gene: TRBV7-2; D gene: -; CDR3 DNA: TGTGCCAGCAGCTTCCGGGGGGCACAAACTTACACTGAAGCTTTCTTT; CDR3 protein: CASSFRGAQTYTEAFF
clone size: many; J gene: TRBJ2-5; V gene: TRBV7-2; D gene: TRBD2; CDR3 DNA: TGTGCCAGCAGCACAGGGACTAGCGCCTACCAAGAGACCCAGTACTTC; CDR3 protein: CASSTGTSAYQETQYF
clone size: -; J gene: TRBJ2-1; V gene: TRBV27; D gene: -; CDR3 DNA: TGTGCCAGCAGTTTACACGGGCCCAGGGGAGGGCAGTTCTTC; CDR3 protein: CASSLHGPRGGQFF
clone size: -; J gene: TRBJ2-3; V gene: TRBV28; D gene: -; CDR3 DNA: TGTGCCGTGATGGAGGGGCAGAATACGCAGTATTTT; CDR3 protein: CAVMEGQNTQYF
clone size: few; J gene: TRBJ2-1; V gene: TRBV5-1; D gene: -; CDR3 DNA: TGCGCCAGCAGCTTGTCCCAGGGACTCTCCTACAATGAGCAGTTCTTC; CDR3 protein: CASSLSQGLSYNEQFF
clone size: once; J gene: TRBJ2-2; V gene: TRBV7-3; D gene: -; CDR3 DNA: TGTGCCAGCAGCTTAAATCTCACCGGGGAGCTGTTTTTT; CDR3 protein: CASSLNLTGELFF
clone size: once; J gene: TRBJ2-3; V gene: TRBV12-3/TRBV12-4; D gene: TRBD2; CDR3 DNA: TGTGCCAGCAGTTTCTCTAGCGGGAGATACACAGATACGCAGTATTTT; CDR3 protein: CASSFSSGRYTDTQYF
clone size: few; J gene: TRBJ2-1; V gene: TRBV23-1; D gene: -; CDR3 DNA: TGCGCCAGCAGTCAATCCGTCCTCCCCAATGAGCAGTTCTTC; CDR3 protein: CASSQSVLPNEQFF
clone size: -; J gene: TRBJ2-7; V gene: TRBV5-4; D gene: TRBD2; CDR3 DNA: TGTGCCAGCAGCTTCTCCAGCGGGAGGGTCCGCGAGCAGTACTTC; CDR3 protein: CASSFSSGRVREQYF
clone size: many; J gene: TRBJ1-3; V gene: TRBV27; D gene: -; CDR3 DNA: TGTGCCAGCAGGGCGACGGTGAGCTCTGGAAACACCATATATTTT; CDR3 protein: CASRATVSSGNTIYF
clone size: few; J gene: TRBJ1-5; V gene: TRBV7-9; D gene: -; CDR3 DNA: TGTGCCAGCAGCGGCGAGTCGGATAGCAATCAGCCCCAGCATTTT; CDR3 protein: CASSGESDSNQPQHF
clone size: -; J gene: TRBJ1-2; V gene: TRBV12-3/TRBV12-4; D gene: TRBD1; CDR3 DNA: TGTGCCAGCAGTTTCAGTCGGAAGGGGGCAATTGGCTACACCTTC; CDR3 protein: CASSFSRKGAIGYTF
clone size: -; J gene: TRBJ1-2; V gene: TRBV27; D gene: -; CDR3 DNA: TGTGCCAGCAGTTTATACGACGGACAATATGGCTACACCTTC; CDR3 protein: CASSLYDGQYGYTF
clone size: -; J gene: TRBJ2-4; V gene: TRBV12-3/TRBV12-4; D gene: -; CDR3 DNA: TGTGCCAGCAGTGTAACCGACCTAAACATTCAGTACTTC; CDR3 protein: CASSVTDLNIQYF
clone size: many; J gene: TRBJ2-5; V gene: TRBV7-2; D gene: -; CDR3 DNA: TGTGCCAGCAGCTCCCGCTGGGGGGAGACCCAGTACTTC; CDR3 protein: CASSSRWGETQYF
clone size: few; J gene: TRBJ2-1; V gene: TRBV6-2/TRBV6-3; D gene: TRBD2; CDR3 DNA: TGTGCCGGGTCCGGGACTAGCGGGACCGAGCAGTTCTTC; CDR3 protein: CAGSGTSGTEQFF
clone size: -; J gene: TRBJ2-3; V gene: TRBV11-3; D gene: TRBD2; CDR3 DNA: TGTGCCAGCAGCCGTTCTAGCGGGCATAGCACAGATACGCAGTATTTT; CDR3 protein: CASSRSSGHSTDTQYF
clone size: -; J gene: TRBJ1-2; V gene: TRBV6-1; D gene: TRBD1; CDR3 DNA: TGTGCCAGCAGTGAACAGGGGGCTAGCTATGGCTACACCTTC; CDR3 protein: CASSEQGASYGYTF
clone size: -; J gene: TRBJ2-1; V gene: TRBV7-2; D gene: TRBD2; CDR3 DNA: TGTGCCAGCAGCTCCGGACTAGCGGGCCCCTCGGAGCAGTTCTTC; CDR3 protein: CASSSGLAGPSEQFF
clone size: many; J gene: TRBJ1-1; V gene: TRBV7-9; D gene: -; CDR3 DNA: TGTGCCAGCAGCACGCAGGGCCCTGAAGCTTTCTTT; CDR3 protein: CASSTQGPEAFF
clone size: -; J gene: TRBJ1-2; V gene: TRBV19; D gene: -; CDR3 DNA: TGTGCCAGTAGCCGTGCAGGGATGGACTATGGCTACACCTTC; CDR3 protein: CASSRAGMDYGYTF
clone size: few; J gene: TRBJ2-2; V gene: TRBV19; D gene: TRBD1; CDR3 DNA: TGTGCCAGTAGTAGTTTTAGGGACAGAGACACCGGGGAGCTGTTTTTT; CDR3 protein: CASSSFRDRDTGELFF
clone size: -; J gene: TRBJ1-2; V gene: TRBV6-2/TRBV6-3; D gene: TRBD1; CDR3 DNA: TGTGCCAGCAGTCCTACCCCGACAGGGTTCGGTGGCTACACCTTC; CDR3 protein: CASSPTPTGFGGYTF
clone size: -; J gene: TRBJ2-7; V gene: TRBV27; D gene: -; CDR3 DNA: TGTGCCAGCAGTTTATTCGGAGGGCCCTTAGGCGAGCAGTACTTC; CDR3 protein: CASSLFGGPLGEQYF
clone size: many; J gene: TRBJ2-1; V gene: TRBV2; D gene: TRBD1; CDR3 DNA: TGTGCCAGCAATCGGGACAGGGGATACAATGAGCAGTTCTTC; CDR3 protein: CASNRDRGYNEQFF
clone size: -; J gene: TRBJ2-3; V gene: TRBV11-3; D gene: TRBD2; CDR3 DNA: TGTGCCAGCAGCTTAACTCGGACTAGCGGGAGGAACTGGGGCACAGATACGCAGTATTTT; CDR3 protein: CASSLTRTSGRNWGTDTQYF
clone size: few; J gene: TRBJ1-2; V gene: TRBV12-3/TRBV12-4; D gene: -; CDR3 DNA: TGTGCCAGCAGTAACCCGTATAACTATGGCTACACCTTC; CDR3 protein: CASSNPYNYGYTF
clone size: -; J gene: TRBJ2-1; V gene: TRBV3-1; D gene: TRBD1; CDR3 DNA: TGTGCCAGCAGCCAAGACAGAGCAGGGGGCTTTGAGCAGTTCTTC; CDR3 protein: CASSQDRAGGFEQFF
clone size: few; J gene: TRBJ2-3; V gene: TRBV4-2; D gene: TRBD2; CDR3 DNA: TGTGCCAGCAGCCAAGAAGCGGGACCGGCAGATACGCAGTATTTT; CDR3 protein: CASSQEAGPADTQYF
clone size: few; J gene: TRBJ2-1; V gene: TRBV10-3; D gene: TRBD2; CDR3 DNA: TGTGCCATCAGAGAAGCGACTAGCGGGGCAAATGAGCAGTTCTTC; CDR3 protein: CAIREATSGANEQFF
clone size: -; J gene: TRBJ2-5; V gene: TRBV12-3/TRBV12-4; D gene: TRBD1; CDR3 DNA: TGTGCCAGCAGTCTCGGGACAGGGGGTTACCAAGAGACCCAGTACTTC; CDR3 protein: CASSLGTGGYQETQYF
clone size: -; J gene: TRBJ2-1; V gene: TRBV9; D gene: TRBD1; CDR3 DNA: TGTGCCAGCAGCGCTACAGGGGGCTGGGATGAGCAGTTCTTC; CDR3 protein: CASSATGGWDEQFF
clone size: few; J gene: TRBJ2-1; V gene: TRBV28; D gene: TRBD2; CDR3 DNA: TGTGCCAGCAGTTCTGGACTAGCGGGAGGGAGATACAATGAGCAGTTCTTC; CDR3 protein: CASSSGLAGGRYNEQFF
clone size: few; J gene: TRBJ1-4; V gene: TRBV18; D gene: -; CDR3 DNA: TGTGCCAGCTCTCGAGCCAACACAGACCTCCTAAATAATGAAAAACTGTTTTTT; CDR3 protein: CASSRANTDLLNNEKLFF
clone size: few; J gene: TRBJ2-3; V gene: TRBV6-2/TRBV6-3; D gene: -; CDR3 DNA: TGTGCCAGCATCGCTGGGGGCGCCGGCCCAGATACGCAGTATTTT; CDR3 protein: CASIAGGAGPDTQYF
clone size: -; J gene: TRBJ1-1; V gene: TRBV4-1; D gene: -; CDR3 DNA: TGCGCCAGCAGCCACCTCCCGCGACAAGGTCTAGGCCCTGAAGCTTTCTTT; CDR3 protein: CASSHLPRQGLGPEAFF
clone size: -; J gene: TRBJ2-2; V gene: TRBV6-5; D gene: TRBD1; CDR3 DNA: TGTGCCAGCAGAAGGGTTGTTAGGGGACAGTCCCGAGCAGCGACGAGGGAGCTGTTTTTT; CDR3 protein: CASRRVVRGQSRAATRELFF
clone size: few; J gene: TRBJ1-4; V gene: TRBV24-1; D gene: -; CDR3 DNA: TGTGCCACCAGTGAGTCAGGGGTAAGGGAAAAACTGTTTTTT; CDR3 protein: CATSESGVREKLFF